This TCR beta chain originates from a study of early stage breast cancer tumors. Looking at the study overall: Average read coverage per sample was roughly 9.7-fold. Study-level points and caveats: Comparing each tissue with blood distinguished tumor from normal in about 85% of the 16 patients.

In regard to this clone: Its target is unknown.

Each sample had two DNA replicates, 0.5 ug blood or approximately 1.5 ug tissue. The assay was immunoSEQ multiplex PCR, and TCRdb's table has in-frame clones only and misses some. The data contain some 41,000 clones, about three quarters of them singletons. Germline V lookup: CDR1 SGDLS, CDR2 YYNGEE. The CDR3 has 16 residues. The ends lost 2 bases at V and 5 bases at J; junction bases unmatched: 6. This sequence originates from a person aged 45 to 59 with breast cancer. The rearrangement uses TRBV9 and TRBJ2-2; 10 nucleotides align to TRBD2. The sequencing sample was made of blood. The CDR3 nucleotides read TGTGCCAGCAGCGTCCGGTCTAGCGGGGGAACCGGGGAGCTGTTTTTT. Amino acids: CASSVRSSGGTGELFF.